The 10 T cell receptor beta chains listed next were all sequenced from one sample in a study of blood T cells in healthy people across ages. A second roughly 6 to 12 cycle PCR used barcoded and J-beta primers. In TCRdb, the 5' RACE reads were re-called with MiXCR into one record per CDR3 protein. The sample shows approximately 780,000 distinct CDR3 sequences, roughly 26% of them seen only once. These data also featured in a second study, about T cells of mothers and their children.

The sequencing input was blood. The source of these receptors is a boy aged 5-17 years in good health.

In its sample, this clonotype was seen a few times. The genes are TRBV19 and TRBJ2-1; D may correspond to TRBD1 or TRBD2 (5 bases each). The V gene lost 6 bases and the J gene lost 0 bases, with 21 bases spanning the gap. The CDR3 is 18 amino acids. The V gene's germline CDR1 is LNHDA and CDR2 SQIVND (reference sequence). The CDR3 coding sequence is TGTGCCAGTAGAAGCCCGGGACCTACCTTAAACTCCTACAATGAGCAGTTCTTC. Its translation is CASRSPGPTLNSYNEQFF.

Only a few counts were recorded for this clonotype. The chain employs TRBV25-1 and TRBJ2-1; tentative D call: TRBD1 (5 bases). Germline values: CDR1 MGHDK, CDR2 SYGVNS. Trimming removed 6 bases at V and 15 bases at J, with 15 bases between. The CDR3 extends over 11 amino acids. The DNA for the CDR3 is TGTGCCAGCAGCGCTCAGGGTATAGGGTTCTTC. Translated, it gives CASSAQGIGFF.

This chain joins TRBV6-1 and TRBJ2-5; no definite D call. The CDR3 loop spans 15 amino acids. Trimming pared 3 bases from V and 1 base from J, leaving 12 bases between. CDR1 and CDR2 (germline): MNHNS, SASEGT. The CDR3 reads CASSERIGSQETQYF. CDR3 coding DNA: TGTGCCAGCAGTGAGCGAATAGGCTCCCAAGAGACCCAGTACTTC.

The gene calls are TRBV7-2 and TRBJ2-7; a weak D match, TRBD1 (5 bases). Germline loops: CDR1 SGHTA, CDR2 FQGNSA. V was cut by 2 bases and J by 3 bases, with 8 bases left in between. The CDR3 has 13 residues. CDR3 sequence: CASSLRQNYEQYF. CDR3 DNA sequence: TGTGCCAGCAGCTTAAGACAGAACTACGAGCAGTACTTC.

The CDR3 DNA reads TGTGCCAGCAGCTTCGTTGGGGGGATGATCGATGGCTACACCTTC. This codes for CASSFVGGMIDGYTF. The gene calls are TRBV7-2 and TRBJ1-2; tentatively, D is TRBD1 (5 bases). Germline loops: CDR1 SGHTA, CDR2 FQGNSA. The CDR3 consists of 15 residues. V was shortened by 3 bases and J by 6 bases, with 17 bases between the two germline ends.

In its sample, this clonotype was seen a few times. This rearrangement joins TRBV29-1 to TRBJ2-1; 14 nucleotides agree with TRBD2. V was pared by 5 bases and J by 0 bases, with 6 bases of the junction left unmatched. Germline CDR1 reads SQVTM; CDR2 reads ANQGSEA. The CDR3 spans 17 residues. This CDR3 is CSVTGGLAGVSYNEQFF. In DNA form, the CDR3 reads TGCAGCGTTACAGGGGGACTAGCGGGAGTCTCCTACAATGAGCAGTTCTTC.

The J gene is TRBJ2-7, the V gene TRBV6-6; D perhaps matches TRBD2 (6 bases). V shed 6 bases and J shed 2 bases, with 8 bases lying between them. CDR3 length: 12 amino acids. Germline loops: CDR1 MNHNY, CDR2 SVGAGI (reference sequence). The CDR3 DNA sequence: TGTGCCAGCAGGCGGGGCACCTACGAGCAGTACTTC. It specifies CASRRGTYEQYF.

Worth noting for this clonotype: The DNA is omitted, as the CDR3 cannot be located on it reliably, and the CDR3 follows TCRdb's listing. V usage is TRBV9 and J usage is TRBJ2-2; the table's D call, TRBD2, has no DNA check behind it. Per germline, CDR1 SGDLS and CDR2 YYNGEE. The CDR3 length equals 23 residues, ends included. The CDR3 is CASSVRRDAYEQYFGPGTGELFF.

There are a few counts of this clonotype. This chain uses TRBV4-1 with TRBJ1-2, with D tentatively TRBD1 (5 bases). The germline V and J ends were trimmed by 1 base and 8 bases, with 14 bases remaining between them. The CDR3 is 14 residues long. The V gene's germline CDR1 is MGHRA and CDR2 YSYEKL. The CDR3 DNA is TGCGCCAGCAGCCAAGGAGGGGACCCGGGAGGCTACACCTTC. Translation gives CASSQGGDPGGYTF.

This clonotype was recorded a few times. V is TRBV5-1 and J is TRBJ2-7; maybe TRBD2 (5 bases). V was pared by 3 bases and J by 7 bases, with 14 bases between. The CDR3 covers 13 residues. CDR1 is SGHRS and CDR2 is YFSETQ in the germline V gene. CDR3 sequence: CASSSTRESEQYV. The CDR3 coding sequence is TGCGCCAGCAGCTCGACGAGGGAGTCGGAGCAGTACGTC.